This T cell receptor (beta chain) was observed in a study of vaccination and CD4 T cells after COVID-19. About the study: Between diagnosis and the drawing of post-COVID samples lay a median roughly 94 days (range 35 to 161).

Sequenced with the Oncomine TCR Beta short-read assay was DNA taken from cultured CD4+ T cells. MiXCR was run by TCRdb on the PCR reads, yielding one entry per CDR3 protein. Of about 20,000 distinct CDR3 sequences in the sample, 50% were seen once. Trimming pared 2 bases from V and 4 bases from J, leaving 10 bases between. Per germline, CDR1 SGHRS and CDR2 YFSETQ. The CDR3 totals 14 residues. This clonotype was recorded only once. Its specificity is unknown. Treatment described: roughly ten-day PBMC culture with coronavirus spike peptide pools or control peptides (ViraFEST assay). This chain connects TRBV5-1 to TRBJ1-5; maybe TRBD1 (6 bases). Material: CD4+ T cells from blood, cultured in vitro. The clonotype originates from a human donor who had recovered from COVID-19. The CDR3 reads CASSLQGGNQPQHF. CDR3 DNA: TGCGCCAGCAGCTTACAGGGAGGGAATCAGCCCCAGCATTTT. The whole variable domain, remainder taken from reference TRBV5-1 and TRBJ1-5, is KAGVTQTPRYLIKTRGQQVTLSCSPISGHRSVSWYQQTPGQGLQFLFEYFSETQRNKGNFPGRFSGRQFSNSRSEMNVSTLELGDSALYLCASSLQGGNQPQHFGDGTRLSIL.